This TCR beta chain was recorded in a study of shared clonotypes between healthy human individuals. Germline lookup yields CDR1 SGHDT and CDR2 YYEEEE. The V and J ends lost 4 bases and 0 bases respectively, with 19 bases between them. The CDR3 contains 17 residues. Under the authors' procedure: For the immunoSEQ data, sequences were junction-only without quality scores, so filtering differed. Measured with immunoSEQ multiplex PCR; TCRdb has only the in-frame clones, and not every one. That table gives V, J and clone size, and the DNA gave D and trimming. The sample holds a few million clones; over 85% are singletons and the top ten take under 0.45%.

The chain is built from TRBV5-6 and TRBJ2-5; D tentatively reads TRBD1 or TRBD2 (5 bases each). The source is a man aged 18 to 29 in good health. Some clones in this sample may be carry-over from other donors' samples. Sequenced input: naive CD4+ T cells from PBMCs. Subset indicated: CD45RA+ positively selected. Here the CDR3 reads CASSRPASGTYQETQYF. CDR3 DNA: TGTGCCAGCAGCCGACCTGCGTCAGGGACGTACCAAGAGACCCAGTACTTC. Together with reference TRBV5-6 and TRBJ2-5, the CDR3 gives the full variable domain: DAGVTQSPTHLIKTRGQQVTLRCSPKSGHDTVSWYQQALGQGPQFIFQYYEEEERQRGNFPDRFSGHQFPNYSSELNVNALLLGDSALYLCASSRPASGTYQETQYFGPGTRLLVL.